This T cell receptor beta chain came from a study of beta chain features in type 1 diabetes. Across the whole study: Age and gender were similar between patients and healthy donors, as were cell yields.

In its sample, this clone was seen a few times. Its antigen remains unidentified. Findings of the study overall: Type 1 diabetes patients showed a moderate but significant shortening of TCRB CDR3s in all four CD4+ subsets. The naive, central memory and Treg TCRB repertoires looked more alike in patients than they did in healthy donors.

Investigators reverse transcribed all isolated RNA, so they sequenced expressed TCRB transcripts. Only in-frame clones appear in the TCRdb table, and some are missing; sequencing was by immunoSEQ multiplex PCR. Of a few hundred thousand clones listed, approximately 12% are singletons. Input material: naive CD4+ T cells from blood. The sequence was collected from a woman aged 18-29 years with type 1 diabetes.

The CDR3 loop is CASSRPGGGNYGYTF. DNA for the CDR3: TGTGCCAGCAGCCGACCTGGGGGCGGGAACTATGGCTACACCTTC. The rearrangement uses TRBV28 and TRBJ1-2, with a possible D match to TRBD1 (6 bases). The ends were cut back, 6 bases at V and 2 bases at J, with 16 bases in the middle. From germline, CDR1 is MDHEN and CDR2 SYDVKM. CDR3 length: 15 residues.